The subject of this entry is one TCR beta chain. The antigen is unknown. These data originate in a study of shared clonotypes between healthy human individuals. Study-wide findings and caveats: Several donors shared 4.5% to 6.5% of their naive CD4 clonotypes.

Assay used: immunoSEQ multiplex PCR; TCRdb lists only in-frame clones, some missing. The sample carries hundreds of thousands of clones, about 78% recorded once. The germline V gene encodes CDR1 SGHRS and CDR2 YFSETQ. The CDR3 is made up of 17 amino acids. Unmatched junction bases numbered 11, after V lost 0 bases and J lost 5 bases. Sequencing was done on a sample of memory CD4+ T cells sorted from blood. Sample subset: CD45RA-negative fraction. J is TRBJ2-1 and V is TRBV5-1; the match to TRBD2 covers 7 bases. The sequence came from a woman between 25 and 40 years old in good health. The CDR3 DNA reads TGCGCCAGCAGCTTGGAGTTTCGGCTAGCGGTCCACAATGAGCAGTTCTTC. As protein: CASSLEFRLAVHNEQFF.